The clone carrying this TCR beta chain came up a few times. What it recognizes is unknown. The CDR3 runs 13 residues. Germline values: CDR1 MGHRA, CDR2 YSYEKL. V lost 5 bases, J lost 8 bases, and 15 bases lay in between. The sample is drawn from a study of response to subunit inactivated influenza vaccine. Overall study results and limits: Every seasonal influenza vaccination brings in few new T cells, the authors suggested.

MiXCR was run by TCRdb on the RT-PCR reads, yielding one entry per CDR3 protein. The sample contains around 580,000 distinct CDR3 sequences, about 14% of which appear only once. V gene TRBV4-1 combines with J gene TRBJ1-2; D not resolved. This receptor was taken from a man aged 45-60 years who received an inactivated influenza vaccine. Here the sequenced sample was PBMCs from blood, taken about 12 days after vaccination. The CDR3 DNA sequence: TGCGCCAGCAGCAACGACGACTTCGGCGGCTACACCTTC. Protein product: CASSNDDFGGYTF.